This passage covers 3 T cell receptor beta chains from one sample sequenced in a study of T cell clonality in common variable immunodeficiency. Assay used: immunoSEQ multiplex PCR; TCRdb lists only in-frame clones, some missing. Sampling found tens of thousands of clones, none seen once. Source material: peripheral blood mononuclear cells. The receptor set was obtained from a person aged 18 to 70 in good health.

In this sample, this clone turned up many times. Read sequence stops 3 residues before the CDR3 end, and the germline J gene provides the missing end. The rearrangement joins TRBV13 to TRBJ2-1; perhaps TRBD2 as D (5 bases). The CDR3 spans 13 residues. V was cut by 4 bases and J by 7 bases, with 11 bases left in between. Germline V gene lookup returns CDR1 PRHDT and CDR2 FYEKMQ (reference sequence). The CDR3 DNA, read in part, is TGTGCCAGCAGCTCCCCGGACTGGAATGAG. Residues: CASSSPDWNE. The whole CDR3 is CASSSPDWNEQFF.

This clone has ten or more counts. The read is 3 residues too short to cover the CDR3 end, so that end is filled in from the germline J gene. This rearrangement joins TRBV29-1 to TRBJ2-7, with TRBD1 as a possible D gene (6 bases). Germline assignment: CDR1 SQVTM and CDR2 ANQGSEA. Between the trimmed V and J ends, which lost 4 bases and 2 bases, there was a span of 18 bases. There are 15 residues in the CDR3. The CDR3 reads CSVGSPANRAYEQYF. CDR3 bases read: TGCAGCGTTGGCTCCCCTGCGAACAGGGCCTACGAG.

This clone has a count of ten or more. The CDR3 end lies 3 residues beyond the end of the read and is filled in from the germline J gene. The chain couples TRBV19 to TRBJ2-7; 11 nucleotides line up with TRBD1. Looked up from germline, CDR1 is LNHDA and CDR2 is SQIVND (reference sequence). V lost 5 bases, J lost 1 base, and 10 bases stayed unmatched. The CDR3 spans 17 residues. Incomplete CDR3 DNA: TGTGCCAGTAGTCCACGGACAGGGGGCACCGGTTCCTACGAG. It yields the protein CASSPRTGGTGSYE. The complete CDR3 sequence is CASSPRTGGTGSYEQYF.